One TCR beta chain is described in this entry. Sample time point: persistent/refractory GD, antithyroid drugs over 5 years with positive TRAb. RNA isolated from PBMCs was used to make the TCR library. CDR3-region Arm-PCR and iRepertoire HTBI primers produced the TCR beta libraries. TCRdb re-called the multiplex PCR reads with MiXCR, one entry per CDR3 protein. The repertoire holds hundreds of thousands of distinct CDR3 sequences, roughly a fifth seen once, with 7% to 9% in the top ten. The sample originates from a study of regulatory T cells in long-lasting Graves disease. Germline V lookup: CDR1 SGHTA, CDR2 FQGTGA. Trimming took 5 bases from V and 9 from J; bases not matched to a gene: 8. The CDR3 contains 14 residues.

This chain uses TRBV7-3 with TRBJ2-1, with 9 bases identical to TRBD1. The sequence derives from a female donor with Graves disease. Sequencing was performed on peripheral blood mononuclear cells (PBMCs), taken when the disease was refractory, from a patient treated with antithyroid drugs. CDR3 sequence: CASSPTGGKGEQFF. The CDR3 DNA reads as TGTGCCAGCAGCCCGACAGGGGGAAAGGGTGAGCAGTTCTTC.